This T cell receptor beta chain was recorded in a study of blood T cells in healthy people across ages. Findings and caveats of the study: Per million T cells, the diversity of TCR beta decreased roughly linearly as age advanced. Diversity was estimated from one million T cells, and these estimates were considered underestimates.

The second PCR ran 7 to 11 cycles with a sample-barcoded 5' primer and J-beta primers. TCRdb passed the 5' RACE reads through MiXCR, listing each CDR3 protein once. The sample contains approximately 360,000 distinct CDR3 sequences, approximately 51% of which appear only once. In germline, CDR1 is MNHNS, CDR2 SASEGT. Trimming took off 6 bases at V and 3 bases at J, with 11 bases between the two ends. This CDR3 region has 13 residues. For this clonotype: Its antigen is currently unknown.

The J gene is TRBJ1-1, the V gene TRBV6-1, with D uncertain. The sequence was obtained from a man aged 55 to 70 in good health. What was sequenced was blood. The CDR3 sequence: CASRYRGYTEAFF. CDR3 bases: TGTGCCAGCAGATACAGAGGGTACACTGAAGCTTTCTTT.